The rows below give T cell receptor beta chains drawn from one sample of a study of shared clonotypes between healthy human individuals. Here immunoSEQ multiplex PCR was the method, and the copy in TCRdb shows in-frame clones only, minus some. Here the sample spans approximately 2.1 million clones, over 85% being singletons. Sequencing input: naive CD4+ T cells from PBMCs. The receptors derive from a young man in good health. Some clones in this sample may be carry-over from other donors' samples. CDR3s include the opening cysteine and the closing phenylalanine or tryptophan. The order of the fields is J gene, CDR3 length, clone size, V gene, D gene, CDR3 DNA, CDR3 protein. The D gene is left open where the match is weak. Some rows have no size entry. The others give once, few or many, or a class for an expanded clone.

TRBJ2-3 | 14 | - | TRBV10-1 | TRBD2 | TGCGCCAGCAGTATTGCGGGAGGGTCAGATACGCAGTATTTT | CASSIAGGSDTQYF
TRBJ1-2 | 13 | - | TRBV9 | - | TGTGCCAGCAGCTCCACTCCGGGGGGTGGCTACACCTTC | CASSSTPGGGYTF
TRBJ1-2 | 13 | - | TRBV15 | - | TGTGCCACCAGCAGAGAAAGGAATTATGGCTACACCTTC | CATSRERNYGYTF
TRBJ1-3 | 14 | - | TRBV25-1 | - | TGTGCCAGCAGTGATGCCGGGGCTGGAAACACCATATATTTT | CASSDAGAGNTIYF
TRBJ1-1 | 16 | - | TRBV5-4 | TRBD1 | TGTGCCAGCAGCTTGGGGGGTGGACAGGGGAACACTGAAGCTTTCTTT | CASSLGGGQGNTEAFF
TRBJ2-7 | 15 | - | TRBV28 | - | TGTGCCAGCAGTACTATAGGGGCCGGCTCCTACGAGCAGTACTTC | CASSTIGAGSYEQYF
TRBJ2-3 | 13 | - | TRBV12-5 | - | TGTGCTAGTGGTTTGGGGAACACAGATACGCAGTATTTT | CASGLGNTDTQYF
TRBJ2-2 | 16 | - | TRBV19 | TRBD2 | TGTGCCAGTACCTCCATAGCGGGAGGGAACACCGGGGAGCTGTTTTTT | CASTSIAGGNTGELFF
TRBJ2-7 | 14 | - | TRBV11-2 | - | TGTGCCAGCAGCTTAGGGCGCGGGACCTACGAGCAGTACTTC | CASSLGRGTYEQYF
TRBJ2-7 | 14 | - | TRBV5-1 | TRBD2 | TGCGCCAGCAGCTTGGATACTAGCGGCCTCGAGCAGTACTTC | CASSLDTSGLEQYF
TRBJ2-7 | 13 | - | TRBV18 | - | TGTGCCAGCTCCCGGACAGCAGCCTACGAGCAGTACTTC | CASSRTAAYEQYF
TRBJ2-5 | 14 | - | TRBV27 | TRBD1 | TGTGCCAGCAGTTTAAACAGGGGGCGTGAGACCCAGTACTTC | CASSLNRGRETQYF
TRBJ1-1 | 15 | - | TRBV7-3 | - | TGTGCCAGCAGCTTAATCTCCACAGAGAACACTGAAGCTTTCTTT | CASSLISTENTEAFF
TRBJ2-1 | 15 | - | TRBV30 | TRBD2 | TGTGCCTGGAGTGTACTAGCGGGAAGTTGGAATGAGCAGTTCTTC | CAWSVLAGSWNEQFF
TRBJ1-1 | 14 | - | TRBV7-8 | - | TGTGCCAGCAGCTCAACAGGTCATAACACTGAAGCTTTCTTT | CASSSTGHNTEAFF
TRBJ2-2 | 15 | - | TRBV7-8 | - | TGTGCCAGCAGCCCATTTGGGAGAGGCACCGGGGAGCTGTTTTTT | CASSPFGRGTGELFF
TRBJ2-6 | 15 | - | TRBV10-3 | - | TGTGCCATCAGTGGGTTGATCTCTGGGGCCAACGTCCTGACTTTC | CAISGLISGANVLTF
TRBJ2-1 | 16 | - | TRBV7-3 | - | TGTGCCAGCAGCTTACGCCCGACCGTCTCCTACAATGAGCAGTTCTTC | CASSLRPTVSYNEQFF
TRBJ1-4 | 12 | once | TRBV5-1 | - | TGCGCCAGCAGCTTGCCGGGTGAAAAACTGTTTTTT | CASSLPGEKLFF
TRBJ2-5 | 18 | - | TRBV25-1 | - | TGTGCCAGCAGTGAAGGATTGCACCCTCACGATCTCCAAGAGACCCAGTACTTC | CASSEGLHPHDLQETQYF
TRBJ2-2 | 14 | - | TRBV28 | - | TGTGCCAGCAGTTTAGGCAGGGCCACCGGGGAGCTGTTTTTT | CASSLGRATGELFF
TRBJ2-3 | 16 | - | TRBV15 | TRBD2 | TGTGCCACCAGCAGATCGTGGCGGGAGCAGCCAGATACGCAGTATTTT | CATSRSWREQPDTQYF
TRBJ1-3 | 12 | - | TRBV7-9 | - | TGTGCCAGTGGGACTTATGGAAACACCATATATTTT | CASGTYGNTIYF
TRBJ2-3 | 14 | - | TRBV5-1 | TRBD2 | TGCGCCAGCGTGGGGGGGTCCTACCTAGATACGCAGTATTTT | CASVGGSYLDTQYF